Each of the 17 T cell receptor beta chains below was sequenced from the same sample in a study of brain T cells in children with intractable seizures. Assay used: immunoSEQ multiplex PCR; TCRdb lists only in-frame clones, some missing. Of 110,000 or so clones in the sample, approximately 94% were seen once. The source was peripheral blood, collected at surgery. These TCRs come from a boy less than two years old with hemimegalencephaly and intractable seizures.

The chain joins TRBV9 to TRBJ1-5; no reliable D call. The CDR3 spans 15 residues. V lost 3 bases, J lost 3 bases, and 13 bases lay in between. Germline V gene data show CDR1 as SGDLS and CDR2 as YYNGEE. CDR3 nucleotides: TGTGCCAGCAGCGCGTTCGGACCGGTCAATCAGCCCCAGCATTTT. It codes for CASSAFGPVNQPQHF.

V and J are TRBV7-8 and TRBJ2-7, with 8 bases that match TRBD2. Germline CDR1 reads SGHVS; CDR2 reads FQNEAQ. V lost 5 bases and J lost 8; bases outside the gene matches: 14. CDR3 length: 15 amino acids. DNA of the CDR3: TGTGCCAGCAGCCTATTAGCGGGGCTCCTTGAAAAGCAGTACTTC. Translated, it gives CASSLLAGLLEKQYF.

The chain recombines TRBV2 with TRBJ1-3; D is possibly TRBD1 (5 bases). This CDR3 region has 14 residues. The germline V and J ends were trimmed by 4 bases and 2 bases, with 9 bases remaining between them. CDR1 SNHLY and CDR2 FYNNEI come from the germline V gene. CDR3 DNA: TGTGCCAGCAGTGGGGGCAGCCCTGGAAACACCATATATTTT. Amino acids: CASSGGSPGNTIYF. The entire variable domain, with the rest obtained from reference TRBV2 and TRBJ1-3, is as follows: EPEVTQTPSHQVTQMGQEVILRCVPISNHLYFYWYRQILGQKVEFLVSFYNNEISEKSEIFDDQFSVERPDGSNFTLKIRSTKLEDSAMYFCASSGGSPGNTIYFGEGSWLTVV.

V usage is TRBV7-8 and J usage is TRBJ2-3; TRBD2 matches at 8 bases. The CDR3 has 16 amino acids. V shed 5 bases and J 0 bases; nucleotides not matched to a gene: 7. Per the germline V gene, CDR1 is SGHVS and CDR2 is FQNEAQ. The CDR3 DNA reads as TGTGCCAGCAGCCGGGGCGGGGGGCCAAGCACAGATACGCAGTATTTT. Translation: CASSRGGGPSTDTQYF.

This clone was counted only a few times. The V and J genes are TRBV7-9 and TRBJ1-1, with D hard to call. The germline V and J ends were trimmed by 5 bases and 0 bases, with 7 bases remaining between them. Germline V gene lookup returns CDR1 SEHNR and CDR2 FQNEAQ (reference sequence). The CDR3 extends over 13 amino acids. The chain's CDR3 is CASSPPLNTEAFF. The CDR3 nucleotides are TGTGCCAGCAGCCCGCCTCTGAACACTGAAGCTTTCTTT.

J is TRBJ2-7 and V is TRBV7-3; TRBD2 aligns across 7 bases. This CDR3 comprises 15 residues. Unmatched junction bases numbered 17, after V lost 9 bases and J lost 6 bases. CDR1 SGHTA and CDR2 FQGTGA come from the germline V gene. CDR3 loop: CASCPRDYKVCEQYF. Here the CDR3 DNA reads TGTGCCAGTTGCCCTAGGGACTATAAGGTCTGCGAGCAGTACTTC.

This clone was recorded once. V usage is TRBV7-2 and J usage is TRBJ2-7, with D possibly being TRBD1 or TRBD2 (6 bases each). The V and J ends lost 3 bases and 5 bases respectively, with 11 bases between them. The CDR3 contains 13 residues. CDR1 and CDR2 (germline): SGHTA, FQGNSA. The CDR3 sequence is CASSLWGAHEQYF. In nucleotides, the CDR3 is TGTGCCAGCAGCTTGTGGGGGGCCCACGAGCAGTACTTC.

This sequence joins TRBV19 and TRBJ2-4; D may be TRBD1 or TRBD2 (5 bases each). The V and J ends lost 3 bases and 1 base respectively, with 19 bases between them. Germline V lookup: CDR1 LNHDA, CDR2 SQIVND (reference sequence). CDR3 length equals 18 residues. Written as DNA, the CDR3 is TGTGCCAGTAGTATTCAGGTGTACCGGGGCGCGGCCAAAAACATTCAGTACTTC. It encodes CASSIQVYRGAAKNIQYF. Variable domain in full (rest from reference TRBV19 and TRBJ2-4): DGGITQSPKYLFRKEGQNVTLSCEQNLNHDAMYWYRQDPGQGLRLIYYSQIVNDFQKGDIAEGYSVSREKKESFPLTVTSAQKNPTAFYLCASSIQVYRGAAKNIQYFGAGTRLSVL.

The count of this clone is one. The rearrangement uses TRBV9 and TRBJ2-3, with a possible D match to TRBD1 (5 bases). Looked up from germline, CDR1 is SGDLS and CDR2 is YYNGEE. This CDR3 comprises 13 residues. V dropped 6 bases and J dropped 6 bases, with 14 bases sitting between them. CDR3 loop: CASKPTPGDTQYF. As DNA, the CDR3 is TGTGCCAGCAAACCTACGCCAGGGGATACGCAGTATTTT.

The chain has TRBV9 and TRBJ2-5, with a weak D call TRBD2 (5 bases). This CDR3 contains 15 residues. Trimming removed 6 bases from V and 5 bases from J, with 20 bases in between. The germline V gene has CDR1 SGDLS and CDR2 YYNGEE. For the CDR3, the DNA is TGTGCCAGCACCGAATTCGAGGGCCCTGGGGAGACCCAGTACTTC. Its protein product is CASTEFEGPGETQYF. The full variable domain, completed using reference TRBV9 and TRBJ2-5, is DSGVTQTPKHLITATGQRVTLRCSPRSGDLSVYWYQQSLDQGLQFLIQYYNGEERAKGNILERFSAQQFPDLHSELNLSSLELGDSALYFCASTEFEGPGETQYFGPGTRLLVL.

The rearrangement joins TRBV4-1 to TRBJ2-7, with 11 bases aligning to TRBD2. The ends lost 6 bases at V and 3 bases at J; junction bases unmatched: 7. This CDR3 contains 15 residues. The V gene's germline CDR1 is MGHRA and CDR2 YSYEKL. CDR3 sequence (DNA): TGCGCCAGCAGACGAACTAGCGGGAGCCTCTACGAGCAGTACTTC. Its protein is CASRRTSGSLYEQYF.

CDR3: CASSLGQLNTEAFF. CDR3 nucleotides: TGTGCCAGCAGTTTAGGGCAGCTGAACACTGAAGCTTTCTTT. This chain links TRBV6-5 with TRBJ1-1, with D unresolved. The V gene lost 4 bases and the J gene lost 0 bases, with 9 bases spanning the gap. Germline V gives CDR1 MNHEY, CDR2 SVGAGI. The CDR3 contains 14 residues.

This clone was recorded once. In DNA form, the CDR3 reads TGTGCCAGCAGCTTGGGGTGGGGGGGAGATACGCAGTATTTT. Residues: CASSLGWGGDTQYF. The V and J genes are TRBV5-5 and TRBJ2-3, with 7 bases that match TRBD2. CDR3 length equals 14 residues. Germline CDR1 reads SGHKS; CDR2 reads YYEKEE (reference sequence). V was pared by 0 bases and J by 5 bases, with 3 bases of the junction left unmatched.

The chain joins TRBV6-1 to TRBJ1-6; possibly TRBD1 for D (5 bases). Trimming cost V 1 base and J 7 bases, with 14 bases left between them. In germline, CDR1 is MNHNS, CDR2 SASEGT. This CDR3 comprises 16 residues. Here the CDR3 DNA reads TGTGCCAGCAGTGAAGGGGGGGGTGTTGCGAATTCACCCCTCCACTTT. This codes for CASSEGGGVANSPLHF.

The chain employs TRBV7-8 and TRBJ2-7; TRBD2 matches 13 bases. CDR1 and CDR2 from the germline V gene are SGHVS and FQNEAQ. J lost 2 bases, V lost 6 bases, and 4 bases had no gene match. The CDR3 spans 15 residues. CDR3 in DNA: TGTGCCAGCAGGACGGGACTAGCGGGAACCTACGAGCAGTACTTC. Protein: CASRTGLAGTYEQYF.

Details on this clone: The same CDR3 can be traced to other DNA sequences in this sample. The rearrangement joins TRBV20-1 to TRBJ1-1, with unresolved D. The CDR3 has 10 residues. V was cut by 1 base and J by 4 bases, with 1 base left in between. Germline assignment: CDR1 DFQATT and CDR2 SNEGSKA (reference sequence). The CDR3 coding sequence is TGCAGTGCTAGAGCCACTGAAGCTTTCTTT. This codes for CSARATEAFF.

In the case of this clone: Germline is not matched at one junction end, which may reflect a read error. V gene TRBV7-6 combines with J gene TRBJ2-2; TRBD1 is a possible D gene (6 bases). Germline CDR1 SGHVS, CDR2 FNYEAQ. The CDR3 length is 16 residues. In DNA, the CDR3 is TGTGCCAGCAGCCTAGCATGGGACATCAACACCGGGGAGCTGTTTTTT. It specifies CASSLAWDINTGELFF.